The rows below give T cell receptor beta chains drawn from one sample of a study of shared T cell receptors in the human thymus. This table comes from immunoSEQ multiplex PCR, and its TCRdb copy is limited to in-frame clones, with some not included. The sample has hundreds of thousands of clones, just under 95% seen once. The source material was thymocytes. Source of these receptors: a human donor. The CDR3 runs from the conserved cysteine through the conserved F or W.

CDR3aa: CAWSGKDGYEQYF; v_gene: TRBV30; j_gene: TRBJ2-7
CDR3aa: CAWGRTAYEQYF; v_gene: TRBV30; j_gene: TRBJ2-7
CDR3aa: CASSLVGGEVFF; v_gene: TRBV27; j_gene: TRBJ1-4
CDR3aa: CASSPQLRGARITDTQYF; v_gene: TRBV18; j_gene: TRBJ2-3
CDR3aa: CASSYAPRGSYGYTF; v_gene: TRBV6-5; j_gene: TRBJ1-2
CDR3aa: CASNPSPRQGPNYGYTF; v_gene: TRBV2; j_gene: TRBJ1-2
CDR3aa: CASSPQSLGQGGDETQYF; v_gene: TRBV11-3; j_gene: TRBJ2-5
CDR3aa: CASSPEGRGVKTQYF; v_gene: TRBV14; j_gene: TRBJ2-5
CDR3aa: CASTLLFSSDPGGYTF; v_gene: TRBV28; j_gene: TRBJ1-2
CDR3aa: CASSQSRRETQYF; v_gene: TRBV4-1; j_gene: TRBJ2-5
CDR3aa: CASSLGTRGQETQYF; v_gene: TRBV5-6; j_gene: TRBJ2-5
CDR3aa: CASSLARQGDVKNIQYF; v_gene: TRBV27; j_gene: TRBJ2-4
CDR3aa: CASAGAGQDCTDTQYF; v_gene: TRBV13; j_gene: TRBJ2-3
CDR3aa: CASSLAGGSRNEQFF; v_gene: TRBV5-6; j_gene: TRBJ2-1
CDR3aa: CASSEGRGGAYEQYF; v_gene: TRBV5-4; j_gene: TRBJ2-7
CDR3aa: CASSLDRGTHTNYGYTF; v_gene: TRBV5-1; j_gene: TRBJ1-2
CDR3aa: CASSFGGAVMDEQFF; v_gene: TRBV28; j_gene: TRBJ2-1
CDR3aa: CAIPGQGYGYTF; v_gene: TRBV10-3; j_gene: TRBJ1-2
CDR3aa: CASTPLWFGETYEQYF; v_gene: TRBV27; j_gene: TRBJ2-7
CDR3aa: CASSRARRANVLTF; v_gene: TRBV6-5; j_gene: TRBJ2-6
CDR3aa: CAWKGEGSTEAFF; v_gene: TRBV30; j_gene: TRBJ1-1
CDR3aa: CASSSSGYTQYF; v_gene: TRBV21-1; j_gene: TRBJ2-3
CDR3aa: CASSFLAGGPQGTYEQYF; v_gene: TRBV5-6; j_gene: NA
CDR3aa: CASSEIAPAGGYNEQFF; v_gene: TRBV6-1; j_gene: TRBJ2-1
CDR3aa: CATSRDWRLPQETQYF; v_gene: TRBV15; j_gene: TRBJ2-5
CDR3aa: CAISSGESGYTF; v_gene: TRBV10-3; j_gene: TRBJ1-2
CDR3aa: CASSPTGQGISEQFF; v_gene: TRBV18; j_gene: TRBJ2-1
CDR3aa: CASSLAKREGEQFF; v_gene: TRBV7-2; j_gene: TRBJ2-1
CDR3aa: CASSESGTGNNEQFF; v_gene: TRBV10-2; j_gene: TRBJ2-1
CDR3aa: CASSFGQGTEQYF; v_gene: TRBV5-4; j_gene: TRBJ2-7
CDR3aa: CASSWTLRVGSNYGYTF; v_gene: TRBV5-6; j_gene: TRBJ1-2
CDR3aa: CASSQDRDRGRDTQYF; v_gene: TRBV4-3; j_gene: TRBJ2-3
CDR3aa: CASSLFPRYLGEKLFF; v_gene: TRBV28; j_gene: TRBJ1-4
CDR3aa: CASSLVGLLSYEQYF; v_gene: TRBV7-9; j_gene: TRBJ2-7
CDR3aa: CASSFSGPGERSGDTIYF; v_gene: TRBV5-8; j_gene: TRBJ1-3
CDR3aa: CASSRTGFFYNEQFF; v_gene: TRBV5-4; j_gene: TRBJ2-1
CDR3aa: CATTHLSRSYYSNQPQHF; v_gene: TRBV7-8; j_gene: TRBJ1-5
CDR3aa: CASSLRHEQGEVGYQPQHF; v_gene: TRBV27; j_gene: TRBJ1-5
CDR3aa: CASSLGQGPTGELFF; v_gene: TRBV7-9; j_gene: TRBJ2-2